The following is a T cell receptor beta chain sequence with its context. What antigen it recognizes has not been identified. Nothing much larger sits one base from this clone, and base qualities are not available. The data belong to a study of radiotherapy plus CTLA-4 blockade in lung cancer (dated by TCRdb to about 2018). At the level of the whole study: Among enrolled patients, roughly 17% had an objective response and about 30% reached disease control.

Summary of the overall study and its limitations: The strongest predictors of response, as reported, were early dynamic changes in blood T cell clones along with a rise in serum interferon-beta after radiation. After treatment with radiotherapy and ipilimumab, TCR clones that originated in tumors expanded in peripheral blood.

Library preparation used the immunoSEQ multiplex PCR assay. What TCRdb holds here is the immuneACCESS table cut down to in-frame rearrangements. Part of the clones is not present; checked against another copy, under half of the missing clones reflect an unresolved V gene, and the others are unexplained. A total of some 50,000 clones appear in this sample, approximately 85% of them only once. The ten largest clones take up 4% to 5.5% of the sample. The cysteine opens and the phenylalanine closes a CDR3 of 17 amino acids. Only the CDR3 part of the read is kept: 51 bases, read in frame from the first base. The germline V gene (reference sequence) specifies LNHNV as CDR1 and YYDKDF as CDR2. Cut back by 0 bases and 5 bases, the V and J ends lie 16 bases apart. Focal radiation therapy combined with CTLA-4 blockade (ipilimumab) was tested in patients with chemo-refractory metastatic non-small-cell lung cancer.

The source of this sequence is a human donor with non-small cell lung cancer whose response to radiotherapy plus ipilimumab could not be evaluated. The chain links TRBV15 with TRBJ1-4; a confident D gene designation cannot be given. The material sequenced was peripheral blood, taken from a patient treated with radiotherapy plus ipilimumab. DNA sequence: TGTGCCACCAGCAGAGATCGGGAAAGAAAGGTGAATGAAAAACTGTTTTTT. This translates into CATSRDRERKVNEKLFF.